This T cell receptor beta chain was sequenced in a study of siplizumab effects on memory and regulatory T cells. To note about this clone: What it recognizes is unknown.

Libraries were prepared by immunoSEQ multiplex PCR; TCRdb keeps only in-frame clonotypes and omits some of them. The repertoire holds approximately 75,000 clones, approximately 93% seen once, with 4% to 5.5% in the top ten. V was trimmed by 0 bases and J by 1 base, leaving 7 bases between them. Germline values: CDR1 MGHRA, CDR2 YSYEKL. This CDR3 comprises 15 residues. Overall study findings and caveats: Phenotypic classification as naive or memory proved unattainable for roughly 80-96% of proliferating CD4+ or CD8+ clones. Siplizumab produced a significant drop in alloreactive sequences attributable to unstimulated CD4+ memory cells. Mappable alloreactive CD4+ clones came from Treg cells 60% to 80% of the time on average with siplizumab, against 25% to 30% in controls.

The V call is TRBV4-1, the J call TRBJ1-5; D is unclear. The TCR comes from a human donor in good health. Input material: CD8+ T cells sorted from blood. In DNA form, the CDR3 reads TGCGCCAGCAGCCAAGATCACGGGAGCAATCAGCCCCAGCATTTT. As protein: CASSQDHGSNQPQHF.